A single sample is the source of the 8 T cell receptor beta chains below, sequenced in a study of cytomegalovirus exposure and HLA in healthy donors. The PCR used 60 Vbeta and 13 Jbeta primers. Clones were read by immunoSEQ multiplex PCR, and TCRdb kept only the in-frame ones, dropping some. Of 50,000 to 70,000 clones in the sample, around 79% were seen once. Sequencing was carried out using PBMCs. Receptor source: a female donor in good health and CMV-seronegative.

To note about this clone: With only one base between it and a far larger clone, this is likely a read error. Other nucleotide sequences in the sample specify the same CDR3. The CDR3 DNA follows: TGCGCCAGCAGCCAAGGCCTAGCAGGGGGGCGTAATGAGCAGTTCTTC. Translation gives CASSQGLAGGRNEQFF. This chain links TRBV4-1 with TRBJ2-1, with a possible D match to TRBD1 (7 bases). CDR3 size: 16 residues. Per germline, CDR1 MGHRA and CDR2 YSYEKL. V was pared by 1 base and J by 7 bases, with 17 bases between.

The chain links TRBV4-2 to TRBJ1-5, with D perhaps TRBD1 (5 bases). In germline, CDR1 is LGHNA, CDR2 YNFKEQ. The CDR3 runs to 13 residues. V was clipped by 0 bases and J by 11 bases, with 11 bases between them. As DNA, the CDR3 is TGTGCCAGCAGCCAAGATCAGGGTGCGGCCCAGCATTTT. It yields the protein CASSQDQGAAQHF.

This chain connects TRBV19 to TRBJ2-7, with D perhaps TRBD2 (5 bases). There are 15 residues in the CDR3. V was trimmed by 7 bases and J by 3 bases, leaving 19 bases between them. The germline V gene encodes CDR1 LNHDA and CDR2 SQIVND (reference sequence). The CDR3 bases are TGTGCCAGTAAATCGGACTGGAGGCTCAGCTACGAGCAGTACTTC. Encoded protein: CASKSDWRLSYEQYF.

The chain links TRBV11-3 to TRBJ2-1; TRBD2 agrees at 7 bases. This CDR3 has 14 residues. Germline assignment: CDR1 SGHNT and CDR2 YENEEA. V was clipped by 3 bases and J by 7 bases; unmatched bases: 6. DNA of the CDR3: TGTGCCAGCAGCTTTTTCGGGGGAGGGAATGAGCAGTTCTTC. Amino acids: CASSFFGGGNEQFF.

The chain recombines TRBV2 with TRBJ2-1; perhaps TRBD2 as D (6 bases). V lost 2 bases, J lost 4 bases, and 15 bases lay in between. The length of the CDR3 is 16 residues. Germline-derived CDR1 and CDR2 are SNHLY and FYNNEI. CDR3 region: CASSELRRGPYNEQFF. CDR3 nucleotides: TGTGCCAGCAGTGAACTAAGGAGGGGCCCATACAATGAGCAGTTCTTC.

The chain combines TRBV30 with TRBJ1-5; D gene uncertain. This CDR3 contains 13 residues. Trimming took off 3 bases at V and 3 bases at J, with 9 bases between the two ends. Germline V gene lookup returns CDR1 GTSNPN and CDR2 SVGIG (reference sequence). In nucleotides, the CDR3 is TGTGCCTGGAGCACGGGGATCAATCAGCCCCAGCATTTT. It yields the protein CAWSTGINQPQHF.

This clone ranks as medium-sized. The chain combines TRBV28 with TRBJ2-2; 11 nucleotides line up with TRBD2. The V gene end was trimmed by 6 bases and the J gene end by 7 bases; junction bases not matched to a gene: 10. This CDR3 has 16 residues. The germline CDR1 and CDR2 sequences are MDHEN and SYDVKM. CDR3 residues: CASRPELAGADGELFF. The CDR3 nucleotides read TGTGCCAGCAGACCAGAACTAGCGGGAGCAGACGGGGAGCTGTTTTTT.

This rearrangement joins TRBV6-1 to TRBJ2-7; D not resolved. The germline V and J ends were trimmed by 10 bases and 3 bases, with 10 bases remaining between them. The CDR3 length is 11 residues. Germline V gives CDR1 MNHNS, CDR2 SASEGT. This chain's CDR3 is CATGQDYEQYF. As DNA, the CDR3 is TGTGCCACTGGGCAGGACTACGAGCAGTACTTC.